The 13 T cell receptor beta chains given below trace back to one sample, sequenced in a study of CD8 T cells in ankylosing spondylitis (dated by TCRdb to the late 2010s). Library preparation was by 5' RACE. The sequencing machine was an Illumina HiSeq 2500. In-frame beta chains were kept once TCRdb had trimmed the public reads at Q25 with fastp and called clones with MiXCR. Each record represents a unique CDR3 protein, reported with the most common genes and DNA among its rows. This sample holds nearly 350,000 distinct CDR3 sequences; about 15% were observed only once. About 1% of the sample comes from the top ten. What was sequenced was blood, either unsorted or a sorted T cell fraction (not recorded which). The receptors stem from a male donor with ankylosing spondylitis or in good health (not recorded which).

The CDR3 DNA reads TGCAGCGTCCGGGGCCCGACAGGAATCGACGAGCAGTACTTC. Translated: CSVRGPTGIDEQYF. This chain connects TRBV29-1 to TRBJ2-7, with a weak D call TRBD1 (6 bases). V was trimmed by 6 bases and J by 5 bases, leaving 20 bases between them. The CDR3 spans 14 residues. The germline V gene encodes CDR1 SQVTM and CDR2 ANQGSEA.

V usage is TRBV10-3 and J usage is TRBJ2-6; maybe TRBD1 (6 bases). The germline gives CDR1 ENHRY, CDR2 SYGVKD. V lost 9 bases and J lost 4, with 19 bases in between. CDR3 length equals 16 residues. This CDR3 reads CAIHPTGALGANVLTF. The CDR3 DNA sequence: TGTGCCATTCACCCGACAGGCGCTTTAGGGGCCAACGTCCTGACTTTC.

The rearrangement joins TRBV12-3 or TRBV12-4 to TRBJ2-6, with 9 bases matching TRBD2. The CDR3 consists of 20 residues. Trimming cost V 3 bases and J 0 bases; bases outside gene matches: 12. CDR3 protein: CASSLGIVGREGSGANVLTF. The CDR3 nucleotides are TGTGCCAGCAGTTTGGGGATAGTGGGGCGGGAGGGCTCTGGGGCCAACGTCCTGACTTTC.

This rearrangement joins TRBV27 to TRBJ2-7, with a tentative D call TRBD1 (5 bases). Trimming shortened V by 2 bases and J by 0 bases, and 20 bases separated the two germline ends. Germline V gene sequence: CDR1 MNHEY, CDR2 SMNVEV (reference sequence). The CDR3 consists of 18 residues. CDR3: CASSLNRMRTTSSYEQYF. The CDR3 DNA reads as TGTGCCAGCAGTTTAAACAGGATGCGCACCACAAGCTCCTACGAGCAGTACTTC.

This chain joins TRBV5-1 and TRBJ2-3; 7 bases line up with TRBD2. Germline V lookup: CDR1 SGHRS, CDR2 YFSETQ. The CDR3 runs 17 residues. J lost 3 bases, V lost 4 bases, and 14 bases had no gene match. CDR3 sequence: CASSPILGGVKTDTQYF. As DNA, the CDR3 is TGCGCCAGCAGCCCGATCCTTGGGGGGGTGAAAACAGATACGCAGTATTTT. Looking up the rest from reference TRBV5-1 and TRBJ2-3 gives the full variable domain: KAGVTQTPRYLIKTRGQQVTLSCSPISGHRSVSWYQQTPGQGLQFLFEYFSETQRNKGNFPGRFSGRQFSNSRSEMNVSTLELGDSALYLCASSPILGGVKTDTQYFGPGTRLTVL.

V usage is TRBV11-3 and J usage is TRBJ2-5; D tentatively fits TRBD1 or TRBD2 (5 bases each). The CDR3 has 16 residues. Germline lookup yields CDR1 SGHNT and CDR2 YENEEA. The V gene lost 1 base and the J gene lost 4 bases, with 16 bases spanning the gap. CDR3 nucleotides: TGTGCCAGCAGCTTAGTCTCCTCGGGGCTGGGAGAGACCCAGTACTTC. This codes for CASSLVSSGLGETQYF.

The rearrangement uses TRBV4-1 and TRBJ2-3; TRBD1 might be the D (6 bases). V lost 0 bases and J lost 8, with 15 bases in between. Germline CDR1 is MGHRA and CDR2 is YSYEKL. CDR3 size: 15 residues. The CDR3 reads CASSQDEGVGRTQYF. For the CDR3, the DNA is TGCGCCAGCAGCCAAGATGAGGGGGTAGGACGTACGCAGTATTTT.

V usage is TRBV18 and J usage is TRBJ2-1; a weak D match, TRBD2 (5 bases). The CDR3 extends over 16 amino acids. Trimming stripped 2 bases from V and 2 bases from J, with 13 bases between. Germline CDR1 reads KGHSH; CDR2 reads LQKENI. CDR3 loop: CASSPWLALTYNEQFF. The DNA of the CDR3 is TGTGCCAGCTCACCATGGCTAGCCCTCACCTACAATGAGCAGTTCTTC.

This clonotype was recorded at least ten times. The rearrangement links TRBV5-1 to TRBJ2-2; 8 bases fit TRBD2. CDR1 SGHRS and CDR2 YFSETQ come from the germline V gene. The CDR3 contains 14 residues. The V gene end was trimmed by 5 bases and the J gene end by 7 bases; junction bases not matched to a gene: 7. The CDR3 coding sequence is TGCGCCAGCAGATATAGCGGGACTAACGGGGAGCTGTTTTTT. Translating it yields CASRYSGTNGELFF.

The gene calls are TRBV6-5 and TRBJ1-4, with 8 bases that match TRBD1. Per the germline V gene, CDR1 is MNHEY and CDR2 is SVGAGI. The CDR3 extends over 16 amino acids. The ends lost 2 bases at V and 8 bases at J; junction bases unmatched: 10. The CDR3 here is CASSYNTGGKGEKLFF. CDR3 coding DNA: TGTGCCAGCAGTTACAACACAGGGGGGAAAGGAGAAAAACTGTTTTTT.

This clonotype was recorded many times. Compared with germline, one end of the junction differs, possibly owing to a read error. The chain has TRBV12-3 or TRBV12-4 and TRBJ2-2; D may be TRBD2 (6 bases). The CDR3 spans 12 residues. The CDR3 DNA follows: TGTGCCAGCAGCTTAGCGGCCGGGGAGCTGTTTTTT. It translates to CASSLAAGELFF.

This chain joins TRBV12-3 or TRBV12-4 and TRBJ2-2, with D perhaps being TRBD1 or TRBD2 (7 bases each). V gave up 5 bases and J gave up 3 bases, with 16 bases separating them. The CDR3 extends over 16 amino acids. DNA for the CDR3: TGTGCCAGCAGTCGCCCGACAGGGAGGGACACCGGGGAGCTGTTTTTT. Protein: CASSRPTGRDTGELFF.

The chain recombines TRBV5-1 with TRBJ2-1; 8 bases are a match to TRBD1. Germline V gene lookup returns CDR1 SGHRS and CDR2 YFSETQ. V lost 3 bases and J lost 9; bases outside the gene matches: 11. This CDR3 has 15 residues. The CDR3 reads CASSSGQVNPSEQFF. The DNA for the CDR3 is TGCGCCAGCAGCTCGGGACAGGTCAACCCCAGTGAGCAGTTCTTC.